The next 8 T cell receptor beta chains were all read from a single sample in a study of response to subunit inactivated influenza vaccine. Using its own MiXCR run on the RT-PCR reads, TCRdb lists one record per CDR3 protein. In the table there are fewer than 750,000 distinct CDR3 sequences, 13% to 15% of which are singletons. The specimen comprised PBMCs from blood, sampled approximately 13 days after vaccination. Receptor source: a man aged 50-59 years who received an inactivated influenza vaccine.

The chain joins TRBV5-1 to TRBJ2-7, with unresolved D. Germline assignment: CDR1 SGHRS and CDR2 YFSETQ. V was cut by 0 bases and J by 3 bases, with 10 bases left in between. This CDR3 is built from 14 residues. For the CDR3, the DNA is TGCGCCAGCAGCTTGGCTGCAACTATCTACGAGCAGTACTTC. Protein product: CASSLAATIYEQYF.

At least ten counts were recorded for this clonotype. The V call is TRBV27, the J call TRBJ1-6; D gene uncertain. Germline V gene lookup returns CDR1 MNHEY and CDR2 SMNVEV (reference sequence). V was trimmed by 1 base and J by 4 bases, leaving 5 bases between them. The CDR3 is 14 amino acids. Here the CDR3 reads CASSLYGYNSPLHF. CDR3 nucleotides: TGTGCCAGCAGTTTATACGGATATAATTCACCCCTCCACTTT.

This clonotype was detected only a few times. The chain links TRBV5-1 to TRBJ2-3; possible D gene TRBD2, 5 bases. Germline CDR1 and CDR2: SGHRS and YFSETQ. The CDR3 is 15 amino acids. V was clipped by 4 bases and J by 1 base, with 13 bases between them. CDR3 in DNA: TGCGCCAGCAGCACCCGAGGGTCGGGCACAGATACGCAGTATTTT. Its protein is CASSTRGSGTDTQYF.

This clonotype was counted between two and nine times. The genes are TRBV28 and TRBJ2-7, with a weak D call TRBD2 (6 bases). The germline gives CDR1 MDHEN, CDR2 SYDVKM. Trimming shortened V by 1 base and J by 2 bases, and 15 bases separated the two germline ends. This CDR3 has 16 amino acids. The CDR3 is CASSLFSGLSTYEQYF. Written as DNA, the CDR3 is TGTGCCAGCAGTTTATTTTCGGGACTTTCCACCTACGAGCAGTACTTC.

The chain joins TRBV5-6 to TRBJ2-1; D not certain. CDR1 SGHDT and CDR2 YYEEEE come from the germline V gene. The CDR3 has 13 amino acids. Between the trimmed V and J ends, which lost 5 bases and 3 bases, there was a span of 9 bases. The CDR3 coding sequence is TGTGCCAGCAGTGGAAACAGCTACAATGAGCAGTTCTTC. Residues: CASSGNSYNEQFF.

Only a few counts were recorded for this clonotype. The chain links TRBV20-1 to TRBJ2-5; D may be TRBD2 (6 bases). This CDR3 contains 15 residues. Trimming shortened V by 0 bases and J by 0 bases, and 11 bases separated the two germline ends. CDR1 and CDR2 from the germline V gene are DFQATT and SNEGSKA (reference sequence). This CDR3 is CSARDFLANQETQYF. CDR3 sequence (DNA): TGCAGTGCTAGAGATTTCCTAGCGAACCAAGAGACCCAGTACTTC.

This clonotype has a handful of counts. The gene calls are TRBV27 and TRBJ1-6; a weak D match, TRBD1 (6 bases). This CDR3 comprises 12 residues. V lost 4 bases to trimming and J lost 14 bases, with 12 bases between them. Per germline, CDR1 MNHEY and CDR2 SMNVEV (reference sequence). The CDR3 reads CASSSQGSTLHF. The CDR3 DNA reads TGTGCCAGCAGTTCCCAGGGGTCAACCCTCCACTTT.

This clonotype has ten or more counts. The chain couples TRBV12-3 or TRBV12-4 to TRBJ2-1; the D is unclear. The CDR3 runs 13 residues. V lost 4 bases and J lost 3, with 7 bases in between. The chain's CDR3 is CASSSRDYNEQFF. As DNA, the CDR3 is TGTGCCAGCAGTTCAAGAGACTACAATGAGCAGTTCTTC.